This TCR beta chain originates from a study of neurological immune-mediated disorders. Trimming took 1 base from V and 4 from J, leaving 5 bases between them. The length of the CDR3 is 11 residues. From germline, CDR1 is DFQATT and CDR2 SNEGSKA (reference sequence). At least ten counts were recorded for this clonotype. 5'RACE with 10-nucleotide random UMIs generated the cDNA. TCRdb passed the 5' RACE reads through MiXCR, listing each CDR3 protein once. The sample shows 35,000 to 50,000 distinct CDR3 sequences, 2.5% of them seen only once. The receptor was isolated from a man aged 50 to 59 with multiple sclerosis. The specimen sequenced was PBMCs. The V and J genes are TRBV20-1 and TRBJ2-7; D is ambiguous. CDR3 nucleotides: TGCAGTGCTAGAGTGCCTTACGAGCAGTACTTC. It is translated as CSARVPYEQYF.